This TCR beta chain was captured in a study of cytomegalovirus exposure and HLA in healthy donors. The PCR was carried out with 60 Vbeta primers and 13 Jbeta primers. TCRdb's copy holds only in-frame clones and misses some; the assay was immunoSEQ multiplex PCR. The repertoire holds 150,000 to 250,000 clones, with over 75% as singletons. This clone was picked up one time. Trimming removed 2 bases at V and 7 bases at J, with 16 bases between. Germline V gene data show CDR1 as SGHRS and CDR2 as YFSETQ. The CDR3 consists of 14 residues. Sequences were obtained from PBMCs. The TCR sequence derives from a boy aged 2 to 10 in good health and CMV-seronegative. The chain carries TRBV5-1 and TRBJ2-7; perhaps TRBD1 as D (5 bases). The chain's CDR3 is CASSFGPGSDEQYF. The CDR3 DNA reads TGCGCCAGCAGCTTTGGTCCAGGGTCAGATGAGCAGTACTTC.